The 3 T cell receptor beta chains presented below share a single source sample, sequenced in a study of T cell repertoires in cytomegalovirus infection (dated by TCRdb to between 2019 and 2020). Sequenced using an Illumina HiSeq 1500. The raw public data were reprocessed by TCRdb itself: fastp quality trimming at Q25, MiXCR clonotype calling, in-frame beta chains only. Rows with a matching CDR3 protein are joined into one entry that keeps the most common DNA and genes. For this sample there are 600,000 to 800,000 distinct CDR3 sequences; 24% appear just once. 8% of the sample comes from the top ten. Sequencing used CD8+ T cells from PBMCs. These receptors all stem from a human donor in good health (CMV status not recorded). Some clones in this sample may be carry-over from other donors' samples.

A note on this clonotype: One base away lies a much larger clone, so this may be a sequencing read error. The chain recombines TRBV7-6 with TRBJ2-7; 7 positions match TRBD1. The germline V gene has CDR1 SGHVS and CDR2 FNYEAQ. This CDR3 spans 15 amino acids. J gave up 2 bases and V 5 bases, and 9 bases lay outside the gene matches. CDR3 region: CASSRNTDRAYEQYF. The CDR3 bases are TGTGCCAGCAGCCGAAATACTGACAGGGCCTACGAGCAGTACTTC. Together with reference TRBV7-6 and TRBJ2-7, the CDR3 gives the full variable domain: GAGVSQSPRYKVTKRGQDVALRCDPISGHVSLYWYRQALGQGPEFLTYFNYEAQQDKSGLPNDRFSAERPEGSISTLTIQRTEQRDSAMYRCASSRNTDRAYEQYFGPGTRLTVT.

This chain connects TRBV24-1 to TRBJ2-2, with D possibly TRBD1 on 6 matching bases. The CDR3 covers 18 residues. CDR1 is KGHDR and CDR2 is SFDVKD in the germline V gene. Trimming removed 4 bases at V and 2 bases at J, with 19 bases between. The CDR3 bases are TGTGCCACCAGTGACCGGGGCAGGGGTCTACCTAACACCGGGGAGCTGTTTTTT. Its protein product is CATSDRGRGLPNTGELFF.

This clonotype showed up just a few times. This chain connects TRBV20-1 to TRBJ2-7; TRBD2 agrees at 12 bases. Germline CDR1 and CDR2: DFQATT and SNEGSKA (reference sequence). This CDR3 has 16 residues. Trimming cost V 0 bases and J 4 bases; bases outside gene matches: 7. CDR3 region: CSARDLLAGGPYEQYV. The CDR3 DNA reads TGCAGTGCTAGAGACCTACTAGCGGGGGGACCGTACGAGCAGTACGTC.